This is a list of T cell receptor beta chains from one sample in a study of beta chain features in type 1 diabetes. Data came from immunoSEQ multiplex PCR; TCRdb stores just in-frame clones and leaves some out. The table records over 300,000 clones, 7% to 10% of them present only once. Sequencing used central memory CD4+ T cells from blood. Every receptor here comes from a man under 40 with type 1 diabetes. Each CDR3 is given with its conserved first and last residue. The D gene is left open where the match is weak. Clone sizes are given selectively: once, few, many, or a class where the clone is expanded.

d_gene	j_gene	abundance	v_gene	CDR3aa	CDR3nt
.	TRBJ2-2	many	TRBV29-1	CSVEEAGELFF	TGCAGCGTTGAGGAGGCCGGGGAGCTGTTTTTT
.	TRBJ2-3	.	TRBV7-2	CASSLLRASTDTQYF	TGTGCCAGCAGCTTGCTACGGGCCAGCACAGATACGCAGTATTTT
TRBD1	TRBJ1-6	many	TRBV19	CASSNRGNSPLHF	TGTGCCAGTAGTAACAGGGGGAATTCACCCCTCCACTTT
TRBD1	TRBJ1-6	.	TRBV10-3	CAIRGQGDSPLHF	TGTGCCATCAGGGGACAGGGTGATTCACCCCTCCACTTT
.	TRBJ2-5	few	TRBV9	CASSVGGVETQYF	TGTGCCAGCAGCGTAGGAGGGGTGGAGACCCAGTACTTC
TRBD1	TRBJ1-5	.	TRBV19	CASSSGTGGNQPQHF	TGTGCCAGTAGTAGTGGGACAGGGGGCAATCAGCCCCAGCATTTT
.	TRBJ2-6	many	TRBV6-5	CASTPGVSGANVLTF	TGTGCCAGCACCCCGGGGGTCTCTGGGGCCAACGTCCTGACTTTC
.	TRBJ2-5	.	TRBV2	CASSEARQVGTTQYF	TGTGCCAGCAGTGAAGCCCGACAGGTGGGAACGACCCAGTACTTC
.	TRBJ2-7	.	TRBV5-1	CASSLGEQYEQYF	TGCGCCAGCAGCTTGGGGGAACAGTACGAGCAGTACTTC
TRBD1	TRBJ2-7	many	TRBV29-1	CSVEGPGGHEQYF	TGCAGCGTTGAAGGTCCAGGGGGCCACGAGCAGTACTTC
.	TRBJ2-7	.	TRBV2	CASSDGTGSYEQYF	TGTGCCAGCAGTGACGGGACTGGCTCCTACGAGCAGTACTTC
.	TRBJ1-2	few	TRBV5-1	CASSPGGYAGYTF	TGCGCCAGCAGCCCCGGTGGGTACGCTGGCTACACCTTC
.	TRBJ1-6	.	TRBV5-6	CASSREISKSPLHF	TGTGCCAGCTCACGGGAGATTTCTAAATCACCCCTCCACTTT
.	TRBJ2-1	many	TRBV5-4	CASSKDSFQQFF	TGTGCCAGCAGCAAGGACTCCTTTCAGCAGTTCTTC
TRBD1	TRBJ2-3	.	TRBV29-1	CSVRPGQGPDTQYF	TGCAGCGTCCGACCGGGACAGGGGCCAGATACGCAGTATTTT
.	TRBJ1-6	.	TRBV5-1	CASSLMDSMNSPLHF	TGCGCCAGCAGCTTGATGGACAGTATGAATTCACCCCTCCACTTT
.	TRBJ2-5	.	TRBV9	CASSPGLARETQYF	TGTGCCAGCAGCCCCGGCCTGGCCAGGGAGACCCAGTACTTC
.	TRBJ2-1	.	TRBV9	CASSHNGPNEQFF	TGTGCCAGCAGCCACAACGGCCCCAATGAGCAGTTCTTC
.	TRBJ2-3	few	TRBV7-2	CASSLDRGGDTQYF	TGTGCCAGCAGCTTAGACAGGGGGGGAGATACGCAGTATTTT
TRBD2	TRBJ2-1	.	TRBV6-6	CASGQTSGAPYNEQFF	TGTGCCAGCGGCCAAACTAGCGGGGCTCCCTACAATGAGCAGTTCTTC
.	TRBJ1-1	.	TRBV9	CASSVAGSVAGGNTEAFF	TGTGCCAGCAGCGTAGCCGGCTCGGTGGCGGGCGGGAACACTGAAGCTTTCTTT
TRBD1	TRBJ1-1	many	TRBV2	CASSEEQGITEAFF	TGTGCCAGCAGTGAAGAACAGGGGATAACTGAAGCTTTCTTT
.	TRBJ1-2	.	TRBV7-2	CASSPSDGGGYTF	TGTGCCAGCAGCCCTTCTGACGGGGGGGGCTACACCTTC
.	TRBJ2-1	.	TRBV9	CASSASLDRSSYNEQFF	TGTGCCAGCAGCGCGTCCTTGGATAGGAGCTCCTACAATGAGCAGTTCTTC
.	TRBJ1-5	.	TRBV7-8	CASSLNTNQPQHF	TGTGCCAGCAGCTTAAACACCAATCAGCCCCAGCATTTT
.	TRBJ2-7	few	TRBV21-1	CASSKLRDREAYEQYF	TGTGCCAGCAGCAAACTCCGGGACAGGGAGGCCTACGAGCAGTACTTC
TRBD1	TRBJ1-2	.	TRBV4-3	CASSQPDRVINYGYTF	TGCGCCAGCAGCCAACCGGACAGGGTGATCAACTATGGCTACACCTTC
.	TRBJ2-3	few	TRBV11-2	CASSATSFSSTDTQYF	TGTGCCAGCAGCGCGACATCGTTCTCTAGCACAGATACGCAGTATTTT
.	TRBJ1-1	many	TRBV28	CASSLVNTEAFF	TGTGCCAGCAGTTTAGTAAACACTGAAGCTTTCTTT
.	TRBJ1-1	few	TRBV5-1	CASSLGGGDTEAFF	TGCGCCAGCAGCTTGGGAGGGGGTGACACTGAAGCTTTCTTT
.	TRBJ2-1	many	TRBV5-4	CASSLDVNEQFF	TGTGCCAGCAGCTTGGACGTGAATGAGCAGTTCTTC
TRBD2	TRBJ2-2	.	TRBV2	CASKRGENTGELFF	TGTGCCAGCAAGCGGGGGGAGAACACCGGGGAGCTGTTTTTT
TRBD2	TRBJ2-5	.	TRBV2	CASGGLAGQETQYF	TGTGCCAGCGGGGGACTAGCGGGTCAAGAGACCCAGTACTTC
TRBD2	TRBJ2-7	few	TRBV4-3	CASSQGTSGVGAGYEQYF	TGCGCCAGCAGCCAAGGGACTAGCGGGGTGGGTGCCGGCTACGAGCAGTACTTC
TRBD1	TRBJ2-7	.	TRBV6-5	CASSSTTGQGTYEQYF	TGTGCCAGCAGTTCGACGACGGGACAGGGTACCTACGAGCAGTACTTC
TRBD2	TRBJ2-7	.	TRBV7-2	CASSSGGTYEQYF	TGTGCCAGCAGCTCCGGGGGGACCTACGAGCAGTACTTC
.	TRBJ1-2	.	TRBV10-3	CAISGPGGGDSVGYTF	TGTGCCATCAGCGGGCCCGGGGGAGGCGACTCTGTGGGCTACACCTTC
TRBD1	TRBJ1-6	once	TRBV7-2	CASTPRAGQGNSPLHF	TGTGCCAGCACCCCCCGAGCGGGACAGGGGAATTCACCCCTCCACTTT
TRBD2	TRBJ2-3	.	TRBV6-6	CASSWGLAGTTDTQYF	TGTGCCAGCAGCTGGGGACTAGCGGGGACCACAGATACGCAGTATTTT
TRBD1	TRBJ2-1	few	TRBV7-9	CASSPPRTGKNEQFF	TGTGCCAGCAGCCCCCCTCGGACAGGGAAGAATGAGCAGTTCTTC
.	TRBJ1-6	.	TRBV10-3	CAISGGLNSPLHF	TGTGCCATCAGTGGGGGACTAAATTCACCCCTCCACTTT
TRBD1	TRBJ1-2	.	TRBV9	CASSGPEGQYYGYTF	TGTGCCAGCAGCGGACCCGAGGGACAGTACTATGGCTACACCTTC
TRBD1	TRBJ2-7	.	TRBV28	CASTPGGADSYEQYF	TGTGCCAGCACCCCAGGGGGAGCGGACTCCTACGAGCAGTACTTC
.	TRBJ1-2	.	TRBV25-1	CASTSGVSNYGYTF	TGTGCCAGCACCTCAGGAGTTTCTAACTATGGCTACACCTTC
TRBD2	TRBJ2-5	few	TRBV9	CASSVASGGAPETQYF	TGTGCCAGCAGCGTAGCCAGCGGGGGGGCCCCAGAGACCCAGTACTTC
TRBD1	TRBJ2-2	.	TRBV4-1	CASSQDPGGRTGELFF	TGCGCCAGCAGCCAAGATCCAGGGGGTAGAACCGGGGAGCTGTTTTTT
.	TRBJ2-7	.	TRBV28	CASSQGGSPYEQYF	TGTGCCAGCAGTCAGGGTGGTTCCCCTTACGAGCAGTACTTC
TRBD2	TRBJ2-1	many	TRBV5-1	CASSPRGTEQFF	TGCGCCAGCAGCCCGCGGGGGACTGAGCAGTTCTTC
.	TRBJ1-6	.	TRBV19	CAAGQLNSPLHF	TGTGCCGCCGGACAACTCAATTCACCCCTCCACTTT
.	TRBJ1-4	.	TRBV7-2	CASSRIGRATNEKLFF	TGTGCCAGCAGCCGCATTGGGCGAGCAACTAATGAAAAACTGTTTTTT
.	TRBJ1-6	.	TRBV9	CASSVDYGYNSPLHF	TGTGCCAGCAGCGTAGATTATGGGTATAATTCACCCCTCCACTTT
.	TRBJ1-5	.	TRBV23-1	CASTQRAEGNQPQHF	TGCGCCAGCACTCAAAGGGCGGAGGGGAATCAGCCCCAGCATTTT
.	TRBJ2-5	few	TRBV5-1	CASSGTGQQETQYF	TGCGCCAGCAGCGGGACCGGACAACAAGAGACCCAGTACTTC
TRBD1	TRBJ2-3	.	TRBV14	CASSLRGIDTQYF	TGTGCCAGCAGCCTCAGGGGGATTGATACGCAGTATTTT
.	TRBJ2-3	.	TRBV4-3	CASSPSQGSSTDTQYF	TGCGCCAGCAGCCCTTCACAGGGATCTAGCACAGATACGCAGTATTTT
.	TRBJ2-1	many	TRBV6-6	CASKESPSYNEQFF	TGTGCCAGCAAGGAGTCACCCTCCTACAATGAGCAGTTCTTC
.	TRBJ2-5	few	TRBV2	CAGRGYEETQYF	TGTGCCGGCCGGGGGTATGAGGAGACCCAGTACTTC
TRBD1	TRBJ2-7	few	TRBV19	CASTGQGALGYEQYF	TGTGCCAGTACAGGACAGGGGGCTCTAGGCTACGAGCAGTACTTC
TRBD1	TRBJ1-6	many	TRBV4-3	CASSQDWAGTGGYSPLHF	TGCGCCAGCAGCCAAGATTGGGCGGGGACAGGGGGGTATTCACCCCTCCACTTT